What follows are 21 T cell receptor beta chains derived from one specimen sequenced in a study of shared clonotypes between healthy human individuals. The method was immunoSEQ multiplex PCR; TCRdb's version includes in-frame clones alone and lacks a portion of them. The sample gives about 480,000 clones, over 60% of which show up once; approximately 12% is in the top ten. Sequencing was carried out using PBMCs. These TCRs come from a woman in her thirties or forties in good health. Some clones in this sample may be carry-over from other donors' samples.

The CDR3 DNA sequence: TGCGCCAGCAGCTTGGCCGTAAGAATGGATACGCAGTATTTT. Encoded protein: CASSLAVRMDTQYF. V usage is TRBV5-1 and J usage is TRBJ2-3, with D uncertain. The CDR3 sequence is 14 residues long. CDR1 is SGHRS, CDR2 YFSETQ, per germline. Deletions cut 0 bases from V and 6 bases from J, with 11 bases between.

V is TRBV7-9 and J is TRBJ2-1; D is possibly TRBD1 (6 bases). The CDR3 contains 13 residues. V was shortened by 3 bases and J by 7 bases, with 10 bases between the two germline ends. Germline CDR1 and CDR2: SEHNR and FQNEAQ (reference sequence). As DNA, the CDR3 is TGTGCCAGCAGCTTCGACAGGAGGAATGAGCAGTTCTTC. Its protein product is CASSFDRRNEQFF.

J is TRBJ2-3 and V is TRBV27, with 9 bases aligning to TRBD2. Germline V gene sequence: CDR1 MNHEY, CDR2 SMNVEV (reference sequence). The CDR3 length is 16 residues. The V gene end was trimmed by 4 bases and the J gene end by 2 bases; junction bases not matched to a gene: 7. CDR3 residues: CASSSDTSGYTDTQYF. The CDR3 DNA reads as TGTGCCAGCAGTTCAGATACTAGCGGGTACACAGATACGCAGTATTTT.

The CDR3 reads CASSYQDRGGKLFF. In nucleotides, the CDR3 is TGTGCCAGCAGTTATCAGGACCGGGGTGGAAAACTGTTTTTT. The J gene is TRBJ1-4, the V gene TRBV27; D uncertain. Deletions cut 4 bases from V and 10 bases from J, with 16 bases between. CDR3 length equals 14 residues. Germline V lookup: CDR1 MNHEY, CDR2 SMNVEV (reference sequence).

The rearrangement links TRBV5-5 to TRBJ1-5; the match to TRBD1 covers 8 bases. Germline lookup yields CDR1 SGHKS and CDR2 YYEKEE (reference sequence). The V gene end was trimmed by 2 bases and the J gene end by 5 bases; junction bases not matched to a gene: 6. The CDR3 is 15 amino acids. The CDR3 DNA reads TGTGCCAGCAGCTTCCTGGCAGGGGGCGATCAGCCCCAGCATTTT. It specifies CASSFLAGGDQPQHF.

This clone was seen only a few times. The chain has TRBV27 and TRBJ1-1; TRBD1 might be the D (6 bases). CDR1 is MNHEY and CDR2 is SMNVEV in the germline V gene (reference sequence). Trimming took 3 bases from V and 4 from J, leaving 12 bases between them. The CDR3 has 14 residues. The CDR3 coding sequence is TGTGCCAGCAGTTTTCCTCACAGGGCCACTGAAGCTTTCTTT. Residues: CASSFPHRATEAFF.

This clone turned up a few times. The J gene is TRBJ2-7, the V gene TRBV10-1; TRBD2 might be the D (6 bases). V lost 3 bases and J 2 bases, leaving 8 bases between the germline ends. Germline V lookup: CDR1 WNHNN, CDR2 SYGVQD (reference sequence). The CDR3 is 13 residues long. The CDR3 bases are TGCGCCAGCAGTGATAGCGGACCCTACGAGCAGTACTTC. Translation: CASSDSGPYEQYF.

A note on this clone: This sample also contains other DNA sequences that code for the same CDR3. This sequence joins TRBV6-4 and TRBJ2-1; D gene unclear. The V end lost 0 bases, the J end lost 0 bases, and 6 bases lay between the germline ends. The length of the CDR3 is 15 residues. CDR1 is MRHNA and CDR2 is SNTAGT in the germline V gene. The chain's CDR3 is CASSDSAGSYNEQFF. The CDR3 coding sequence is TGTGCCAGCAGTGACTCGGCAGGCTCCTACAATGAGCAGTTCTTC.

V is TRBV21-1 and J is TRBJ1-2. TRBV21-1 is termed a pseudogene. This CDR3 comprises 14 residues. CDR3 in amino acids: CASSKGTQRYGYTF. The DNA for the CDR3 is TGTGCCAGCAGCAAAGGTACGCAGCGCTATGGCTACACCTTC.

A note on this clone: The same CDR3 arises from other DNA sequences in this sample as well. V usage is TRBV18 and J usage is TRBJ2-5; weak D call: TRBD1 (6 bases). Germline V gene lookup returns CDR1 KGHSH and CDR2 LQKENI. The ends were cut back, 3 bases at V and 4 bases at J, with 9 bases in the middle. The CDR3 is 13 amino acids. CDR3 residues: CASSPGQRETQYF. As DNA, the CDR3 is TGTGCCAGCTCACCGGGACAAAGAGAGACCCAGTACTTC. Variable domain in full (rest from reference TRBV18 and TRBJ2-5): NAGVMQNPRHLVRRRGQEARLRCSPMKGHSHVYWYRQLPEEGLKFMVYLQKENIIDESGMPKERFSAEFPKEGPSILRIQQVVRGDSAAYFCASSPGQRETQYFGPGTRLLVL.

The genes are TRBV5-4 and TRBJ2-7; TRBD2 is a possible D gene (6 bases). V was pared by 3 bases and J by 5 bases, with 18 bases between. CDR3 length: 15 amino acids. The germline V gene has CDR1 SGHNT and CDR2 YYREEE (reference sequence). The CDR3 here is CASSSLGGIGHEQYF. The DNA of the CDR3 is TGTGCCAGCAGCTCCTTGGGCGGGATCGGCCACGAGCAGTACTTC.

CDR3 in amino acids: CASSPISGANVLTF. For the CDR3, the DNA is TGTGCCAGCAGCCCTATTTCTGGGGCCAACGTCCTGACTTTC. The rearrangement uses TRBV7-3 and TRBJ2-6; D is undetermined. The germline V gene has CDR1 SGHTA and CDR2 FQGTGA. CDR3 size: 14 residues. The V and J ends lost 5 bases and 1 base respectively, with 6 bases between them.

This clone occurred a few times. The chain is built from TRBV19 and TRBJ1-1; no firm D call. The ends were cut back, 2 bases at V and 2 bases at J, with 9 bases in the middle. CDR1 is LNHDA and CDR2 is SQIVND in the germline V gene (reference sequence). This CDR3 region has 14 residues. The CDR3 loop is CASSISRTNTEAFF. Written as DNA, the CDR3 is TGTGCCAGTAGTATAAGCAGAACCAACACTGAAGCTTTCTTT.

To note about this clone: This sample also contains other DNA sequences that code for the same CDR3. This chain joins TRBV28 and TRBJ2-7; 8 bases are a match to TRBD2. CDR1 is MDHEN, CDR2 SYDVKM, per germline. The CDR3 contains 15 residues. V was pared by 4 bases and J by 6 bases, with 11 bases of the junction left unmatched. CDR3 bases: TGTGCCAGCAGTTCCCCGGGGGGGAGGCTATTCGAGCAGTACTTC. It encodes CASSSPGGRLFEQYF.

The chain joins TRBV11-3 to TRBJ2-1; D is perhaps TRBD1 or TRBD2 (6 bases each). Per the germline V gene, CDR1 is SGHNT and CDR2 is YENEEA. Deletions cut 3 bases from V and 3 bases from J, with 12 bases between. The CDR3 has 15 amino acids. The CDR3 here is CASSLRGDGYNEQFF. CDR3 nucleotide sequence: TGTGCCAGCAGCTTGAGGGGGGACGGCTACAATGAGCAGTTCTTC.

V is TRBV7-2 and J is TRBJ2-3; TRBD2 is a possible D gene (5 bases). CDR1 and CDR2 from the germline V gene are SGHTA and FQGNSA. V dropped 5 bases and J dropped 4 bases, with 16 bases sitting between them. The CDR3 is 15 amino acids. The CDR3 is CASSEGPRGSDTQYF. The CDR3 nucleotides are TGTGCCAGCAGCGAAGGACCCCGAGGGTCAGATACGCAGTATTTT.

This chain links TRBV5-1 with TRBJ2-3; TRBD2 aligns across 16 bases. Germline V gene sequence: CDR1 SGHRS, CDR2 YFSETQ. V gave up 3 bases and J gave up 1 base; unmatched junction bases: 11. The CDR3 runs to 20 residues. Here the CDR3 reads CASSSPPGTSGRAGTDTQYF. Here the CDR3 DNA reads TGCGCCAGCAGCTCCCCCCCCGGGACTAGCGGGAGGGCAGGCACAGATACGCAGTATTTT.

In DNA, the CDR3 is TGTGCCAGCAGGGGAGGACTTAACACTGAAGCTTTCTTT. Its translation is CASRGGLNTEAFF. This sequence joins TRBV2 and TRBJ1-1; the D is unclear. The V end was cut by 6 bases, the J end by 2 bases, with 10 bases between. Looked up from germline, CDR1 is SNHLY and CDR2 is FYNNEI. The CDR3 spans 13 residues.

Comment on this clone: This may stem from a read error, because a much larger clone lies one nucleotide away. The rearrangement links TRBV16 to TRBJ1-2, with a possible D match to TRBD1 (6 bases). Deletions cut 3 bases from V and 4 bases from J, with 9 bases between. This CDR3 has 13 amino acids. Germline assignment: CDR1 KGHSY and CDR2 FQNENV. CDR3 sequence (DNA): TGTGCCAGCAGCCAGGGGGGCAGCTATGGCTACACCTTC. This gives the protein CASSQGGSYGYTF.

This clone was seen a handful of times. The chain recombines TRBV28 with TRBJ2-7, with 11 bases matching TRBD1. This CDR3 contains 14 residues. The germline V gene has CDR1 MDHEN and CDR2 SYDVKM. V lost 6 bases to trimming and J lost 9 bases; unmatched junction nucleotides: 10. CDR3 sequence reads: CASSPGTGGSRQYF. The CDR3 nucleotides are TGTGCCAGCAGCCCCGGGACAGGGGGTTCGCGGCAGTACTTC. Based on the CDR3 plus reference TRBV28 and TRBJ2-7, the full variable domain is DVKVTQSSRYLVKRTGEKVFLECVQDMDHENMFWYRQDPGLGLRLIYFSYDVKMKEKGDIPEGYSVSREKKERFSLILESASTNQTSMYLCASSPGTGGSRQYFGPGTRLTVT.

The chain links TRBV9 to TRBJ2-1, with 9 bases identical to TRBD2. The CDR3 loop spans 15 amino acids. V was clipped by 0 bases and J by 8 bases; unmatched bases: 6. Germline assignment: CDR1 SGDLS and CDR2 YYNGEE. CDR3 in amino acids: CASSVGLAGIDEQFF. In DNA form, the CDR3 reads TGTGCCAGCAGCGTAGGGCTAGCGGGAATAGATGAGCAGTTCTTC.